This TCR beta chain was retrieved from a study of T cell clonality in common variable immunodeficiency. J gave up 6 bases and V 6 bases, and 8 bases lay outside the gene matches. This CDR3 is 14 amino acids long. Germline lookup yields CDR1 MNHEY and CDR2 SVGEGT. With regard to this clone: Its target is not known. The read terminates 3 residues before the CDR3 end, so the remaining end is supplied by the germline J gene.

Study-wide results and caveats: Reportedly, TCR beta sequences from common variable immunodeficiency showed fewer deletions and N-nucleotide insertions.

Control and CVID samples contributed equal amounts of genomic DNA. Repertoires were generated with immunoSEQ multiplex PCR, while TCRdb's copy carries only in-frame clones and drops some. This sample carries about 42,000 clones, none of them present only once. V usage is TRBV6-2 or TRBV6-3 and J usage is TRBJ2-5, with TRBD1 matching over 9 bases. This sequence was found in a human donor with common variable immunodeficiency. Sequencing was done on a sample of peripheral blood mononuclear cells. Here the CDR3 reads CASRGGQGIKTQYF. The sequenced part of the CDR3 DNA is TGTGCCAGCAGGGGTGGACAGGGGATAAAGACC.